Listed below are T cell receptor beta chains from one sample, sequenced in a study of a mutant IDH1 vaccine in newly diagnosed glioma. TCRdb keeps only in-frame clones here, not all; method: immunoSEQ multiplex PCR. This table has about 48,000 clones, more than 65% appearing once. These TCRs' antigens remain unknown. Here the sequenced sample was PBMCs, taken from a glioma patient whose treatment included an IDH1 peptide vaccine. These TCRs come from a man in his forties with glioma. Both conserved end residues are part of each CDR3. D genes are given only for firm matches. Size is omitted from some rows. Given values are once, few, many or a class for expanded clones.

TRBJ1-4,.,TRBD1,TRBV5-5,CASSPDRVSQEKLFF,TGTGCCAGCAGCCCCGACAGGGTCTCACAGGAAAAACTGTTTTTT
TRBJ2-7,many,.,TRBV7-2,CASSFRRAYEQYF,TGTGCCAGCAGCTTTAGACGGGCCTACGAGCAGTACTTC
TRBJ1-4,once,.,TRBV5-1,CASSFGANEKLFF,TGCGCCAGCAGCTTTGGGGCCAATGAAAAACTGTTTTTT
TRBJ1-1,.,.,TRBV6-6,CASSPYTEAFF,TGTGCCAGCAGCCCATACACTGAAGCTTTCTTT
TRBJ2-7,once,.,TRBV5-5,CASSRPTGGTEQYF,TGTGCCAGCAGCCGACCCACGGGGGGCACCGAGCAGTACTTC
TRBJ2-3,.,.,TRBV29-1,CSVDGLGYSTDTQYF,TGCAGCGTTGATGGGCTGGGATATAGCACAGATACGCAGTATTTT
TRBJ2-5,few,.,TRBV6-1,CASSDETQYF,TGTGCCAGCAGTGATGAGACCCAGTACTTC
TRBJ2-5,once,.,TRBV18,CASSRTQETQYF,TGTGCCAGCTCAAGGACGCAAGAGACCCAGTACTTC
TRBJ1-1,.,.,TRBV6-1,CASSERWGEAFF,TGTGCCAGCAGTGAAAGGTGGGGAGAAGCTTTCTTT
TRBJ1-3,.,.,TRBV19,CASNNHRDSGNTIYF,TGTGCCAGTAACAATCACAGGGACTCTGGAAACACCATATATTTT
TRBJ2-6,.,TRBD1,TRBV4-1,CASSQATGEGANVLTF,TGCGCCAGCAGCCAAGCCACAGGGGAAGGGGCCAACGTCCTGACTTTC
TRBJ1-4,.,TRBD1,TRBV9,CASSPRQGDEKLFF,TGTGCCAGCAGCCCGCGACAGGGGGATGAAAAACTGTTTTTT
TRBJ2-6,few,.,TRBV10-3,CAISGTELSGANVLTF,TGTGCCATCAGCGGGACCGAGCTCTCTGGGGCCAACGTCCTGACTTTC
TRBJ2-5,.,.,TRBV10-2,CASRDWQQETQYF,TGCGCCAGCAGGGACTGGCAACAAGAGACCCAGTACTTC
TRBJ2-5,.,.,TRBV2,CASTVTQVYQETQYF,TGTGCCAGCACAGTGACTCAGGTTTACCAAGAGACCCAGTACTTC
TRBJ2-1,.,.,TRBV5-1,CASSYQTEHNEQFF,TGCGCCAGCAGTTATCAGACAGAGCACAATGAGCAGTTCTTC
TRBJ1-1,.,.,TRBV7-9,CASSLGQGAEAFF,TGTGCCAGCAGCTTAGGGCAGGGCGCTGAAGCTTTCTTT
TRBJ2-7,.,.,TRBV5-5,CASSQMGAFEQYF,TGTGCCAGCAGCCAGATGGGGGCGTTCGAGCAGTACTTC
TRBJ2-5,once,TRBD2,TRBV5-1,CASSFGLGRLQETQYF,TGCGCCAGCAGCTTTGGTCTCGGGAGGCTCCAAGAGACCCAGTACTTC
TRBJ1-6,.,TRBD1,TRBV2,CASTGGGSYNSPLHF,TGTGCCAGCACAGGGGGCGGTTCCTATAATTCACCCCTCCACTTT
TRBJ2-1,.,TRBD1,TRBV5-6,CASSRPGTGRQFF,TGTGCCAGCTCCCGTCCCGGGACAGGAAGGCAGTTCTTC
TRBJ2-2,.,TRBD2,TRBV7-8,CASSLAPGPLAGAELFF,TGTGCCAGCAGCTTAGCTCCAGGGCCCCTAGCGGGGGCCGAGCTGTTTTTT
TRBJ2-4,.,TRBD1,TRBV30,CAWSVQGAQNIQYF,TGTGCCTGGAGTGTACAGGGGGCCCAAAACATTCAGTACTTC
TRBJ2-2,few,.,TRBV7-9,CASSPWTGELFF,TGTGCCAGCAGCCCGTGGACCGGGGAGCTGTTTTTT
TRBJ2-1,.,TRBD1,TRBV9,CASSNSRSGTGGREQFF,TGTGCCAGCAGCAATTCAAGATCCGGGACAGGGGGCCGTGAGCAGTTCTTC
TRBJ2-2,.,.,TRBV5-4,CASSLEGRVTGELFF,TGTGCCAGCAGCTTGGAGGGCAGGGTAACCGGGGAGCTGTTTTTT
TRBJ2-7,.,.,TRBV6-5,CASSPYGRSSYEQYF,TGTGCCAGCAGCCCCTACGGCAGATCGAGCTACGAGCAGTACTTC
TRBJ2-1,few,TRBD1,TRBV5-1,CASSGGQGSYNEQFF,TGCGCCAGCAGCGGGGGACAGGGCTCCTACAATGAGCAGTTCTTC
TRBJ1-1,.,TRBD1,TRBV6-7,CASSGTVTEAFF,TGTGCCAGCAGCGGGACAGTCACTGAAGCTTTCTTT
TRBJ2-1,.,.,TRBV5-6,CASSLEVLSSYNEQFF,TGTGCCAGCAGCTTGGAGGTACTAAGCTCCTACAATGAGCAGTTCTTC
TRBJ2-7,few,.,TRBV7-9,CASSLQGGSYEQYF,TGTGCCAGCAGCTTGCAGGGCGGCTCCTACGAGCAGTACTTC
TRBJ2-7,.,TRBD1,TRBV6-5,CASRTMGTGDHEQYF,TGTGCCAGCAGGACGATGGGGACAGGGGACCACGAGCAGTACTTC
TRBJ2-3,.,.,TRBV19,CASSIRQRGTDTQYF,TGTGCCAGTAGTATTCGGCAGAGAGGCACAGATACGCAGTATTTT
TRBJ2-2,.,.,TRBV9,CASSAGFETGELFF,TGTGCCAGCAGCGCCGGATTCGAAACCGGGGAGCTGTTTTTT
TRBJ2-7,.,.,TRBV20-1,CSASTETEQYF,TGCAGTGCAAGTACAGAGACCGAGCAGTACTTC
TRBJ2-7,.,TRBD1,TRBV5-1,CASSETGLTYEQYF,TGCGCCAGCAGCGAGACAGGGCTTACCTACGAGCAGTACTTC
TRBJ1-5,.,.,TRBV27,CASSLGSNQPQHF,TGTGCCAGCAGTTTGGGCAGCAATCAGCCCCAGCATTTT
TRBJ1-4,.,.,TRBV7-9,CASREGPGGEKLFF,TGTGCCAGCAGGGAGGGACCCGGGGGAGAAAAACTGTTTTTT
TRBJ1-2,.,TRBD1,TRBV7-8,CASSLAGQGNYGYTF,TGTGCCAGCAGCTTAGCTGGACAGGGAAACTATGGCTACACCTTC
TRBJ1-1,.,.,TRBV5-1,CASSPPGGVLLNTEAFF,TGCGCCAGCAGCCCACCTGGTGGGGTGCTCTTGAACACTGAAGCTTTCTTT
TRBJ1-1,few,.,TRBV5-1,CASSLWSVPNTEAFF,TGCGCCAGCAGCCTTTGGAGCGTGCCGAACACTGAAGCTTTCTTT
TRBJ2-7,once,.,TRBV2,CARGPGRAPYEQYF,TGTGCCAGGGGCCCCGGCAGGGCCCCCTACGAGCAGTACTTC
TRBJ1-1,.,.,TRBV6-1,CASRVSQGIEAFF,TGTGCCAGCAGGGTATCGCAGGGAATTGAAGCTTTCTTT
TRBJ2-7,.,TRBD2,TRBV14,CASSQGGGNLYEQYF,TGTGCCAGCAGCCAAGGGGGGGGGAATCTCTACGAGCAGTACTTC
TRBJ1-2,.,.,TRBV6-5,CASSPQGDGYTF,TGTGCCAGCAGCCCACAGGGCGATGGCTACACCTTC
TRBJ1-3,.,TRBD1,TRBV29-1,CSVVGQDSGNTIYF,TGCAGCGTTGTGGGACAGGACTCTGGAAACACCATATATTTT
TRBJ1-2,.,.,TRBV12-2,CASRLGQTLNYGYTF,TGTGCAAGTCGCTTAGGACAGACACTTAACTATGGCTACACCTTC
TRBJ1-1,once,TRBD1,TRBV18,CASYRRNRGNTEAFF,TGTGCCAGCTATCGTCGTAACAGGGGAAACACTGAAGCTTTCTTT
TRBJ1-4,.,TRBD1,TRBV7-2,CASSLGRGREKLFF,TGTGCCAGCAGCTTAGGCAGGGGGCGAGAAAAACTGTTTTTT
TRBJ1-5,.,.,TRBV4-2,CASSQSLREINSNQPQHF,TGTGCCAGCAGCCAAAGTCTTCGGGAAATTAATAGCAATCAGCCCCAGCATTTT
TRBJ1-6,few,.,TRBV6-1,CASSRPGRYSPLHF,TGTGCCAGCAGTCGACCCGGGAGGTACTCACCCCTCCACTTT
TRBJ2-2,.,TRBD2,TRBV5-6,CASSSTSGAYTGELFF,TGTGCCAGCAGTTCGACTAGCGGGGCCTACACCGGGGAGCTGTTTTTT
TRBJ1-2,.,TRBD1,TRBV9,CASSGGQVYGYTF,TGTGCCAGCAGCGGGGGACAGGTCTATGGCTACACCTTC